This T cell receptor (beta chain) was identified in a study of OX40 agonist ivuxolimab in advanced cancers. Study-level background: Patients with prior anti-PD-1, anti-PD-L1 or anti-CTLA-4 therapy were eligible; 40% had some. Three dose-escalation patients had partial responses: one with hepatocellular carcinoma and two with cutaneous melanoma. Points from the study as a whole: The authors also found low normalized T-cell clonal expansion in some nonresponders.

The V end was cut by 5 bases, the J end by 9 bases, with 11 bases between. The CDR3 contains 11 residues. Per the germline V gene, CDR1 is DFQATT and CDR2 is SNEGSKA (reference sequence). Generated by immunoSEQ multiplex PCR, the TCRdb table keeps only in-frame clones and is missing some. Of roughly 28,000 clones listed, over 75% are singletons. On this clone: Its antigen remains unknown.

The sample consisted of CD4+ or CD8+ T cells sorted from blood, taken in a trial of the OX40 agonist ivuxolimab. The receptor was derived from an adult with an advanced solid tumor such as melanoma, head and neck, liver or kidney cancer. The chain recombines TRBV20-1 with TRBJ1-5; D remains ambiguous. CDR3 region: CSAGFEGPQHF. The DNA of the CDR3 is TGCAGTGCTGGATTTGAGGGGCCCCAGCATTTT.